This TCR beta chain stems from a study of T cell repertoires in cytomegalovirus infection. A single record per CDR3 protein comes from TCRdb applying MiXCR to the reads. The repertoire includes 50,000 to 60,000 distinct CDR3 sequences, around 19% of them detected once, and around four fifths sits in the top ten. Germline V lookup: CDR1 SGHTA, CDR2 FQGNSA. V lost 4 bases to trimming and J lost 4 bases; unmatched junction nucleotides: 3. This CDR3 is 14 amino acids long. As regards this clonotype: Its antigen is not known.

The sequence came from a human donor in good health (CMV status not recorded). Some clones in this sample may be carry-over from other donors' samples. The sample consisted of CD8+ T cells from cultured PBMCs, taken from culture after CMV antigen stimulation. The rearrangement links TRBV7-2 to TRBJ1-5; 8 bases are shared with TRBD1. The DNA for the CDR3 is TGTGCCAGCAGCTCCAGGGGGCCTAATCAGCCCCAGCATTTT. This sequence encodes CASSSRGPNQPQHF.